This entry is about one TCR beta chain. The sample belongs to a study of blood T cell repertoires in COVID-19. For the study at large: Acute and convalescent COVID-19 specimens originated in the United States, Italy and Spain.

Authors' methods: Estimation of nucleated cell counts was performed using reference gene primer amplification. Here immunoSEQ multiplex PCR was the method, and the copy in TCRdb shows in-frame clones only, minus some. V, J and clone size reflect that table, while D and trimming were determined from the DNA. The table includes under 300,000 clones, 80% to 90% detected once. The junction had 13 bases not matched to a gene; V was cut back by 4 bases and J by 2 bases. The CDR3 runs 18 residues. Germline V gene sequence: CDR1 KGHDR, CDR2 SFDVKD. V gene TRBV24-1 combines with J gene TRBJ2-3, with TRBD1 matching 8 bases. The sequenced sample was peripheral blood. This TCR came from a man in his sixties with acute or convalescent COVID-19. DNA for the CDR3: TGTGCCACCAGTGACCACGACAGGGGCCGCCTGTCCACAGATACGCAGTATTTT. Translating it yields CATSDHDRGRLSTDTQYF.